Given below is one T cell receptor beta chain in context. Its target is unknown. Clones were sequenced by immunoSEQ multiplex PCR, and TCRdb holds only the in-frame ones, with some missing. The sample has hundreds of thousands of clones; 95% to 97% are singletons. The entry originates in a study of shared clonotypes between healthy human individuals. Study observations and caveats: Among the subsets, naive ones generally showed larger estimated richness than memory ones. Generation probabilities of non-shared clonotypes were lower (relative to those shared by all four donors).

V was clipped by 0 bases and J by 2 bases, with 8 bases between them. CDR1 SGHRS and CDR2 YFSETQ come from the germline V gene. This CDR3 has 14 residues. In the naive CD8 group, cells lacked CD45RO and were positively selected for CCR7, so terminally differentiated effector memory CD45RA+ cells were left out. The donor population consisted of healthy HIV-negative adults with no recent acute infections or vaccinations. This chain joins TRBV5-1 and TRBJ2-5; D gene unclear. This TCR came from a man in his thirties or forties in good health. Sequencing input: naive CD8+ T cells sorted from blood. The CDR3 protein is CASSLASPQETQYF. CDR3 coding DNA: TGCGCCAGCAGCTTGGCCAGCCCACAAGAGACCCAGTACTTC.